Below, 2 T cell receptor beta chains from the same sample are listed, as sequenced in a study of post-analysis software for immune sequencing data. For these receptors, no antigen is known. Whole-study findings and limits: A handful of TRBV segments were significantly more frequent in patients than in controls. TRBV5-6, TRBV5-1 and TRBV20-1 were among these segments.

Unique molecular identifiers were carried by the TCR beta cDNA libraries. TCRdb re-analysed the PCR reads in MiXCR, keeping a single row per CDR3 protein. The top ten hold around 0.55% of the sample, which has hundreds of thousands of distinct CDR3 sequences, 25% to 30% seen once. Sequencing used blood. These receptors were taken from a girl under 18 with multiple sclerosis.

The chain has TRBV11-2 and TRBJ1-2; D possibly corresponds to TRBD1 (6 bases). Germline assignment: CDR1 SGHAT and CDR2 FQNNGV. V lost 0 bases, J lost 10 bases, and 12 bases lay in between. This CDR3 has 13 residues. The DNA for the CDR3 is TGTGCCAGCAGCTTAGACAGGGGACTAGACTACACCTTC. Protein product: CASSLDRGLDYTF.

This chain connects TRBV5-1 to TRBJ1-4; no firm D call. Trimming pared 1 base from V and 3 bases from J, leaving 7 bases between. Germline V CDR1 and CDR2: SGHRS, YFSETQ. This CDR3 contains 14 residues. The CDR3 DNA reads as TGCGCCAGCAGCTTGCAACGGTCTAATGAAAAACTGTTTTTT. Residues: CASSLQRSNEKLFF.